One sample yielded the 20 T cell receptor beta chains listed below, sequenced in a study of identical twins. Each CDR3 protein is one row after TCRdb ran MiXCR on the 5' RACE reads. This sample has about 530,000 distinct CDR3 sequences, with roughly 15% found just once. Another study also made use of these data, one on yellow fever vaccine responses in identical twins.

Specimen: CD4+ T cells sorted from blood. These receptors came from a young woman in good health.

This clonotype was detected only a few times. The CDR3 reads CSVAPGGWTEAFF. CDR3 nucleotide sequence: TGCAGCGTTGCCCCGGGGGGTTGGACTGAAGCTTTCTTT. This sequence joins TRBV29-1 and TRBJ1-1; D perhaps matches TRBD1 (5 bases). The V and J ends lost 4 bases and 5 bases respectively, with 14 bases between them. CDR1 is SQVTM and CDR2 is ANQGSEA in the germline V gene. This CDR3 region has 13 residues.

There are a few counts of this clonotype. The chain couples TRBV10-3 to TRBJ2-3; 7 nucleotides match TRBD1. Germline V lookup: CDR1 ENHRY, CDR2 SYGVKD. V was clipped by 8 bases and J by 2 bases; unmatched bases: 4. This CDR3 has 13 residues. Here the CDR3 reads CAIGTANTDTQYF. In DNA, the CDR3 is TGTGCCATCGGGACAGCCAACACAGATACGCAGTATTTT.

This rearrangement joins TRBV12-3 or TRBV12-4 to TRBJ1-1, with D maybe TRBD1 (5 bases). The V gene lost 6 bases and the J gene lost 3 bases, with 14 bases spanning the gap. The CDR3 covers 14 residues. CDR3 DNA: TGTGCCAGCAGCATAGGGACGGTGTACACTGAAGCTTTCTTT. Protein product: CASSIGTVYTEAFF.

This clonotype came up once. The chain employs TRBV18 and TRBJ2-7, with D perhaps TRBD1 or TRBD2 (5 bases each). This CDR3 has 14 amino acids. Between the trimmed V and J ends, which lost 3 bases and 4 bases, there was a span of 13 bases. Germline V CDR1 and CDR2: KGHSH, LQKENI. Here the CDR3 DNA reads TGTGCCAGCTCACCTTATGCAGGGAGTTACGAGCAGTACTTC. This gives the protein CASSPYAGSYEQYF.

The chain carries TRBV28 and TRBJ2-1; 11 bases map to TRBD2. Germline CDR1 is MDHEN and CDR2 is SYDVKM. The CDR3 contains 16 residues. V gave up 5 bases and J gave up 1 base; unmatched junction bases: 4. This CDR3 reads CASSTSGRGSYNEQFF. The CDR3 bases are TGTGCCAGCAGTACTAGCGGGAGAGGATCCTACAATGAGCAGTTCTTC.

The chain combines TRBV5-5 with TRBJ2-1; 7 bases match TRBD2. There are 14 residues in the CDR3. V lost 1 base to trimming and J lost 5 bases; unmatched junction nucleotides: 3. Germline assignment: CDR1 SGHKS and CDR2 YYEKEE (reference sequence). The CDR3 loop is CASSLLGGDNEQFF. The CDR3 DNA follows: TGTGCCAGCAGCTTGTTGGGGGGGGACAATGAGCAGTTCTTC. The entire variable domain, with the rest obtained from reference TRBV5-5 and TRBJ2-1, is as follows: DAGVTQSPTHLIKTRGQQVTLRCSPISGHKSVSWYQQVLGQGPQFIFQYYEKEERGRGNFPDRFSARQFPNYSSELNVNALLLGDSALYLCASSLLGGDNEQFFGPGTRLTVL.

CDR3 loop: CASSLPGASGRSEQFF. The CDR3 DNA follows: TGTGCCAGCAGCTTGCCAGGGGCTAGCGGGAGGAGTGAGCAGTTCTTC. The rearrangement links TRBV7-2 to TRBJ2-1; 11 nucleotides match TRBD2. From germline, CDR1 is SGHTA and CDR2 FQGNSA. Trimming at V came to 3 bases and at J to 9 bases, leaving 10 bases not matched to a gene. The CDR3 covers 16 residues.

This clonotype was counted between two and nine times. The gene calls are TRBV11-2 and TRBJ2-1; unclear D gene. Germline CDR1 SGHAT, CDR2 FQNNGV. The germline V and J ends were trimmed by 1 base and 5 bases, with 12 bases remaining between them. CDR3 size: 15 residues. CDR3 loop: CASSLVLISNNEQFF. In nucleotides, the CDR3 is TGTGCCAGCAGCTTAGTTTTGATCAGCAACAATGAGCAGTTCTTC.

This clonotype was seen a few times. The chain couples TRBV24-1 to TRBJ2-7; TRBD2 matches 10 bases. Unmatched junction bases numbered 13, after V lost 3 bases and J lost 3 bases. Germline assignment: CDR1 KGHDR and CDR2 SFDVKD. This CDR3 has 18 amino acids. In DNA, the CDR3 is TGTGCCACCAGTGATAAGCGATCCGGGACTAGCGTTCTCTACGAGCAGTACGTC. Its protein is CATSDKRSGTSVLYEQYV.

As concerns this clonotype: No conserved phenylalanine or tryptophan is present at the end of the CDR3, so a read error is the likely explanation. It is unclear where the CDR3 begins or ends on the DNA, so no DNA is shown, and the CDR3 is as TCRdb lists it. CDR3 residues: CASSEGLTTRL. V gene TRBV2 combines with J gene TRBJ2-1; the D call in the table, TRBD2, was not verified against the DNA. The CDR3 sequence runs 11 residues, both termini included. Germline lookup yields CDR1 SNHLY and CDR2 FYNNEI.

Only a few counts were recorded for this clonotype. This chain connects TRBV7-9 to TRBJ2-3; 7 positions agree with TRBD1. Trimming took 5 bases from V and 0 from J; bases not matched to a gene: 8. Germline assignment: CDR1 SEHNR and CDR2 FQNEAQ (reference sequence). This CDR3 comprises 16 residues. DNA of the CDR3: TGTGCCAGCAGCCCGCGGACAGGCGTTAGCACAGATACGCAGTATTTT. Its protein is CASSPRTGVSTDTQYF.

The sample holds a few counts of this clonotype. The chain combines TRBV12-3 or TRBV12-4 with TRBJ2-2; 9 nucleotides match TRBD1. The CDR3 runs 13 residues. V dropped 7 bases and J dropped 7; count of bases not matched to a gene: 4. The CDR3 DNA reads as TGTGCCAGCAACGGACAGGGGATCGGGGAGCTGTTTTTT. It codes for CASNGQGIGELFF.

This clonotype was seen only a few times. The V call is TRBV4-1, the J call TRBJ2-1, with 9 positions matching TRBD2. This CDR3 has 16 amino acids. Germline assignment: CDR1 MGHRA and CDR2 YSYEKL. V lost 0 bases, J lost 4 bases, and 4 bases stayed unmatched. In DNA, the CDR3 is TGCGCCAGCAGCCAAGATGTGGCGGGAGGGTACAATGAGCAGTTCTTC. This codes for CASSQDVAGGYNEQFF.

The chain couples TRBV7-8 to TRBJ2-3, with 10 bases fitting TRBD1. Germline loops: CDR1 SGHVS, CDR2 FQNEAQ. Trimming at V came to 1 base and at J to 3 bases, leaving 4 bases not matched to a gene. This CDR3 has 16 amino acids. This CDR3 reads CASSLGGQGGTDTQYF. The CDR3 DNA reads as TGTGCCAGCAGCTTAGGTGGACAGGGGGGAACAGATACGCAGTATTTT.

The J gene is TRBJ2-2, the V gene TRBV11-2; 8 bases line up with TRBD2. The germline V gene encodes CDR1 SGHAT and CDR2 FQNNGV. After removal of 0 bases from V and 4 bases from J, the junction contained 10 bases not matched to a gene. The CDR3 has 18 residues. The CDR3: CASSLDFSGSIPTGELFF. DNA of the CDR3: TGTGCCAGCAGCTTAGATTTCAGCGGGAGTATCCCCACCGGGGAGCTGTTTTTT.

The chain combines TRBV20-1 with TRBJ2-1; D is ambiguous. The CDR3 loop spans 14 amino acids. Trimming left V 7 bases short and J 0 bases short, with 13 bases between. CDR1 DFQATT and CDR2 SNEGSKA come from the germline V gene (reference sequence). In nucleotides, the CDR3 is TGCAGTGTTCCGGGTGATGCCTCCTACAATGAGCAGTTCTTC. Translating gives CSVPGDASYNEQFF.

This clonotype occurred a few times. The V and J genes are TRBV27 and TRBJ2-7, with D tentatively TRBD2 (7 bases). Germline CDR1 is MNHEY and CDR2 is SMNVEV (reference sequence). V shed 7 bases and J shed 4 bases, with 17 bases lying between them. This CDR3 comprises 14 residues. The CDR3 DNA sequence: TGTGCCAGCATTCTTCGGACTAGGGGGTACGAGCAGTACTTC. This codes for CASILRTRGYEQYF.

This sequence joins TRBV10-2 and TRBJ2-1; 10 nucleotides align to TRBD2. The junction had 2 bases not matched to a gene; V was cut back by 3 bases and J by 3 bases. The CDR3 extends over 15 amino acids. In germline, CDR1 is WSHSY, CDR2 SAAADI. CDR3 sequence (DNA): TGCGCCAGCAGTGACTCTAGCGGGGGCTACAATGAGCAGTTCTTC. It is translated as CASSDSSGGYNEQFF.

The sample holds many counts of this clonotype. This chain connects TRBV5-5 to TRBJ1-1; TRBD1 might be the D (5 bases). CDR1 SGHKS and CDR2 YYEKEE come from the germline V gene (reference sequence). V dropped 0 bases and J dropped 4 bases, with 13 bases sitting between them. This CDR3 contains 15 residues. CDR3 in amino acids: CASSLGTPVGTEAFF. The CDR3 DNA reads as TGTGCCAGCAGCTTGGGGACACCAGTGGGCACTGAAGCTTTCTTT. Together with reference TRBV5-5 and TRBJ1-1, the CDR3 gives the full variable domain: DAGVTQSPTHLIKTRGQQVTLRCSPISGHKSVSWYQQVLGQGPQFIFQYYEKEERGRGNFPDRFSARQFPNYSSELNVNALLLGDSALYLCASSLGTPVGTEAFFGQGTRLTVV.

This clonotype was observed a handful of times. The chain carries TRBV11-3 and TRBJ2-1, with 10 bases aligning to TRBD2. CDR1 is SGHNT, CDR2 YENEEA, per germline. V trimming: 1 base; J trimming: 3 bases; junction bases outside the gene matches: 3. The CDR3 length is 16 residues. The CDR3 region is CASSLATSGNYNEQFF. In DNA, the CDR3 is TGTGCCAGCAGCTTAGCCACTAGCGGGAACTACAATGAGCAGTTCTTC.